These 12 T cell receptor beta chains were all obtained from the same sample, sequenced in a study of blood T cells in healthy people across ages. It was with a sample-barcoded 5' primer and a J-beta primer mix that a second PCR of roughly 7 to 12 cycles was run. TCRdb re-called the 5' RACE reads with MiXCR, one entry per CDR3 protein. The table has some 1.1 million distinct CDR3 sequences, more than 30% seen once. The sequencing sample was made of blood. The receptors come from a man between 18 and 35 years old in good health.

The CDR3, as DNA: TGTGCCAGCATCCAGGGAGTTGGCTATGGCTACACCTTC. It specifies CASIQGVGYGYTF. The chain carries TRBV12-3 or TRBV12-4 and TRBJ1-2; D is perhaps TRBD1 (5 bases). Trimming stripped 7 bases from V and 4 bases from J, with 13 bases between. CDR3 length equals 13 residues.

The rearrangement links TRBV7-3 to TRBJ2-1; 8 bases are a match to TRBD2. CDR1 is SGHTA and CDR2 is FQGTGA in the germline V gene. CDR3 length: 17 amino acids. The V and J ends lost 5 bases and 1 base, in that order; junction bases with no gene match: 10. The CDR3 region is CASSPRFSGVSYNEQFF. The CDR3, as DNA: TGTGCCAGCAGCCCTCGATTTAGCGGGGTATCCTACAATGAGCAGTTCTTC.

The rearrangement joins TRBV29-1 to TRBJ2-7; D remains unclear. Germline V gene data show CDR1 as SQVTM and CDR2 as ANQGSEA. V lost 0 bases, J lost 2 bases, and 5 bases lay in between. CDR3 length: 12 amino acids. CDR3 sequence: CSVEDGAYEQYF. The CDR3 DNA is TGCAGCGTTGAAGACGGCGCCTACGAGCAGTACTTC.

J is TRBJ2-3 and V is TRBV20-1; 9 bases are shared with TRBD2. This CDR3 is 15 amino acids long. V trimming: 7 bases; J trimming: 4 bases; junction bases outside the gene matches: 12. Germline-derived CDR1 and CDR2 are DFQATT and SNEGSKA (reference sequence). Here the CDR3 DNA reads TGCAGTGAAGGTCTAGTAGCGGGGGTCCCAGATACGCAGTATTTT. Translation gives CSEGLVAGVPDTQYF.

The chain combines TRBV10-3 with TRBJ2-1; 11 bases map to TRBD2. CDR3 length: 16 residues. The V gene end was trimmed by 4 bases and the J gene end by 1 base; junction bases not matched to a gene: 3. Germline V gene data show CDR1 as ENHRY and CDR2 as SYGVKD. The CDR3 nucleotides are TGTGCCATCAGTGGGGGGACTAGCGGATCCTACAATGAGCAGTTCTTC. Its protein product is CAISGGTSGSYNEQFF.

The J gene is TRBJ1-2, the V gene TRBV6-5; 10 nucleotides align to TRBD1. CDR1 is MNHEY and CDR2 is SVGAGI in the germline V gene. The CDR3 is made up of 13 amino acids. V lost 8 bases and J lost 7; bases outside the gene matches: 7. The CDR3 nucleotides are TGTGCCAGCGGGCCGGGACAGGGGTGTGGCTACACCTTC. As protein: CASGPGQGCGYTF.

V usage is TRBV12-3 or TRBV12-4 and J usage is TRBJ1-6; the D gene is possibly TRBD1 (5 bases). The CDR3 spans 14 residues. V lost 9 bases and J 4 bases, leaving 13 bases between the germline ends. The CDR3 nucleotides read TGTGCCAGTACAGGTCCTGGGTATAATTCACCCCTCCACTTT. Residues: CASTGPGYNSPLHF.

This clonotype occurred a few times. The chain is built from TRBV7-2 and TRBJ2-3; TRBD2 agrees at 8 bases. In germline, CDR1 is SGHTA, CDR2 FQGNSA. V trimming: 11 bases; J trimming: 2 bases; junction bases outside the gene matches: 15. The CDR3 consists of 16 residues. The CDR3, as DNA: TGTGCCTCAGCTCGCCGAGGTAGCGGGGACACAGATACGCAGTATTTT. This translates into CASARRGSGDTDTQYF.

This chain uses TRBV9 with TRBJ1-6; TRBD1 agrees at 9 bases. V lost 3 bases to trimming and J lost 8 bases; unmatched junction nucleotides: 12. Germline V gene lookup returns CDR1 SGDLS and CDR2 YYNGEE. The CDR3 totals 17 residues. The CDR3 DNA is TGTGCCAGCAGCGCCAACCGGGACAGGGATCTATATTCACCCCTCCACTTT. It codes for CASSANRDRDLYSPLHF.

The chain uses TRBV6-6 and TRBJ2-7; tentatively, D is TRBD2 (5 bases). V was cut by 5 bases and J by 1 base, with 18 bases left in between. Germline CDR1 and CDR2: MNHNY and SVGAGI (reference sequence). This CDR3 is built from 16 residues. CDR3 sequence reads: CASSGISRTGSYEQYF. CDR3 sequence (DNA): TGTGCCAGCAGTGGAATTAGTAGGACTGGATCCTACGAGCAGTACTTC.

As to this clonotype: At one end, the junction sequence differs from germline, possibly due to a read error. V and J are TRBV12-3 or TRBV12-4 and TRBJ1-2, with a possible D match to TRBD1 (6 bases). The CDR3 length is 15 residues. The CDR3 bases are TGTGCCAGCAGTCTTAGGGGGTCCGGGGGGGATGGCTACGCCTTC. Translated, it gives CASSLRGSGGDGYAF.

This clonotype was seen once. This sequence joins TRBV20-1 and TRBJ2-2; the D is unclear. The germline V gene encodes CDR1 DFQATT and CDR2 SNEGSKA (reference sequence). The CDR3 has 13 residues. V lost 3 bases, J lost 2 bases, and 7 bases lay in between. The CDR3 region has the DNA TGCAGTGCTAGTAGCACAAACACCGGGGAGCTGTTTTTT. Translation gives CSASSTNTGELFF.